The source of this T cell receptor beta chain is a study of Graves' ophthalmopathy and Graves' hyperthyroidism. All donors with ophthalmopathy were recorded as having moderate-to-severe activity, CAS ≥3, NOSPECS ≥4 and a duration under 3 months. Amplified TCR beta CDR3 regions were obtained using RNA transcripts as template. Amplification began with first-round RT-PCR using HTBI primers, then second-round multiplex PCR was performed. One entry per CDR3 protein results from TCRdb running MiXCR on the multiplex PCR reads. The sample records about 240,000 distinct CDR3 sequences, 45% being singletons. The CDR3 consists of 14 residues. V shed 4 bases, J shed 5 bases, and the junction held 1 base outside the gene matches. This clonotype was recorded a few times.

This sequence joins TRBV12-3 or TRBV12-4 and TRBJ2-3, with TRBD2 identical over 12 bases. The origin of this receptor is an adult man with Graves' ophthalmopathy. Sequencing used peripheral blood. The CDR3 here is CASSWGLAGDTQYF. CDR3 in DNA: TGTGCCAGCAGTTGGGGACTAGCGGGAGATACGCAGTATTTT.